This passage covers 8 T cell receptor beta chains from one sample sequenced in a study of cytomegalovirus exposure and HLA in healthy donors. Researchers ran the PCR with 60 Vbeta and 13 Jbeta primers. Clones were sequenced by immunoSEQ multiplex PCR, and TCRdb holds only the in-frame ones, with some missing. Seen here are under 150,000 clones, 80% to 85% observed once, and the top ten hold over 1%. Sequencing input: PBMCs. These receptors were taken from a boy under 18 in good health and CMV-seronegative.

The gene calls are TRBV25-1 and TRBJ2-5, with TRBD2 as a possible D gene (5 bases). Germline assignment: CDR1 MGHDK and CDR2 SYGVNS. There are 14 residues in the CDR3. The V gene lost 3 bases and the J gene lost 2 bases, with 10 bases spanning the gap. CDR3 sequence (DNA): TGTGCCAGCAGTGACCTCCGGGGACAAGAGACCCAGTACTTC. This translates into CASSDLRGQETQYF.

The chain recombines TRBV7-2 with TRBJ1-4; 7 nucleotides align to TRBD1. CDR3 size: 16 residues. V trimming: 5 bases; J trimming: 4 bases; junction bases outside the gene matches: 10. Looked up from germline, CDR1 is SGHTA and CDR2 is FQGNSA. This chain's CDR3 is CASSHSGQVLNEKLFF. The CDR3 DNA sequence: TGTGCCAGCAGCCATTCCGGACAGGTGCTTAATGAAAAACTGTTTTTT. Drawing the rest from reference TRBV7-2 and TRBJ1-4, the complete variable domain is GAGVSQSPSNKVTEKGKDVELRCDPISGHTALYWYRQSLGQGLEFLIYFQGNSAPDKSGLPSDRFSAERTGGSVSTLTIQRTQQEDSAVYLCASSHSGQVLNEKLFFGSGTQLSVL.

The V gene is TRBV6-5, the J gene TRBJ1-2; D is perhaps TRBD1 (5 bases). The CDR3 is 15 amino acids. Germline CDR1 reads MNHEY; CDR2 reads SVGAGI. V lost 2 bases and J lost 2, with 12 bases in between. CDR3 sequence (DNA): TGTGCCAGCAGTTACACCCGGGGGGTGAACTATGGCTACACCTTC. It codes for CASSYTRGVNYGYTF.

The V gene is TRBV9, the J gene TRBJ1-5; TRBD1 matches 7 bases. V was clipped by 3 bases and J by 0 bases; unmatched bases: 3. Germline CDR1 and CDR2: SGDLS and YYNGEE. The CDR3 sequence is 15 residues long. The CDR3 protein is CASSAGTVSNQPQHF. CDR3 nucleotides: TGTGCCAGCAGCGCCGGGACAGTTAGCAATCAGCCCCAGCATTTT.

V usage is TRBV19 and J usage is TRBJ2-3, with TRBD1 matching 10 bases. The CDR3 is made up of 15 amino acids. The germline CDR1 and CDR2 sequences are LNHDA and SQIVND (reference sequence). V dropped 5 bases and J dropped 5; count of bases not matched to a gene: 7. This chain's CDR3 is CASSEEDRGRDTQYF. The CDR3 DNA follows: TGTGCCAGTAGTGAAGAGGACAGGGGGAGAGATACGCAGTATTTT.

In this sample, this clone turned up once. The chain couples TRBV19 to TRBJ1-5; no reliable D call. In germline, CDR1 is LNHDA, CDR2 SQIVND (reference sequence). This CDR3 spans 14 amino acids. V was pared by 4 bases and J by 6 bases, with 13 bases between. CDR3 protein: CASSSAGFGQPQHF. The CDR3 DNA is TGTGCCAGTAGTAGTGCGGGATTTGGTCAGCCCCAGCATTTT.

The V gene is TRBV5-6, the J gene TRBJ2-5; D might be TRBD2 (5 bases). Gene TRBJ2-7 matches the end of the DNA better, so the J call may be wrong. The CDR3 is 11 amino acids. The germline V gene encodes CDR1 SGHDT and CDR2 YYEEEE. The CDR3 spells CASSSGGEQYF. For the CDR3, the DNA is TGTGCCAGCAGCTCCGGAGGCGAGCAGTACTTC.

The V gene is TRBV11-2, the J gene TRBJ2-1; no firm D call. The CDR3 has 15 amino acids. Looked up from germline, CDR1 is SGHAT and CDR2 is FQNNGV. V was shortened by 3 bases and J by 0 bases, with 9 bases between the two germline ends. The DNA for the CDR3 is TGTGCCAGCAGCTTTCGAGGCGGCTCCTACAATGAGCAGTTCTTC. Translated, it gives CASSFRGGSYNEQFF.